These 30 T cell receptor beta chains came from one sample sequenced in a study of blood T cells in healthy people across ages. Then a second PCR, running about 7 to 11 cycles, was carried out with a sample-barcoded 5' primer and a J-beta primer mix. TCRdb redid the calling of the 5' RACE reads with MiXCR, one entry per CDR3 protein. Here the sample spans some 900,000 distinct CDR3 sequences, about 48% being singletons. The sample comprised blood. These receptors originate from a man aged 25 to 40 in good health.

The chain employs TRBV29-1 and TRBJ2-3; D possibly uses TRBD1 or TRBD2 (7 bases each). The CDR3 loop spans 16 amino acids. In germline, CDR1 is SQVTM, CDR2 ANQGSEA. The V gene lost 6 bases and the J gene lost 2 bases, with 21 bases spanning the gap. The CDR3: CSVARQGGLNTDTQYF. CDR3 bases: TGCAGCGTCGCTAGACAGGGAGGGCTGAACACAGATACGCAGTATTTT.

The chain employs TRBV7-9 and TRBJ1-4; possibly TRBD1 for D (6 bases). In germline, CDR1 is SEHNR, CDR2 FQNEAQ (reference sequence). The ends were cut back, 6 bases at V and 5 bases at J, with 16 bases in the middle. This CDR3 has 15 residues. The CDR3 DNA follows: TGTGCCAGCAGGTCGTCGGGGGCCCCGAATGAAAAACTGTTTTTT. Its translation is CASRSSGAPNEKLFF.

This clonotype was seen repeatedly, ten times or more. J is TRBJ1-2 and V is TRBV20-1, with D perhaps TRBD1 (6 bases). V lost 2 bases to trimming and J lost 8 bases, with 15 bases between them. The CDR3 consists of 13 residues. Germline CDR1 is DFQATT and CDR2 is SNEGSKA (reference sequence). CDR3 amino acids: CSARPGQFRGYTF. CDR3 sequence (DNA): TGCAGTGCTAGACCTGGACAGTTTAGGGGCTACACCTTC.

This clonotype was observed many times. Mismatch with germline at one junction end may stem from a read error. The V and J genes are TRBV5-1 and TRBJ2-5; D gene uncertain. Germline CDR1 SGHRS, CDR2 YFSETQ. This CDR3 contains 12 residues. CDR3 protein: CASSLSEETQYF. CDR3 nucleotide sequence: TGTGCCAGCAGTTTGTCCGAAGAGACCCAGTACTTC. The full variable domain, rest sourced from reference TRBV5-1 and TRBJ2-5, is KAGVTQTPRYLIKTRGQQVTLSCSPISGHRSVSWYQQTPGQGLQFLFEYFSETQRNKGNFPGRFSGRQFSNSRSEMNVSTLELGDSALYLCASSLSEETQYFGPGTRLLVL.

CDR3 loop: CASSRGLAGASSYNEQFF. The CDR3 bases are TGTGCCAGCAGTCGGGGACTAGCGGGGGCCAGCTCCTACAATGAGCAGTTCTTC. The chain employs TRBV12-3 or TRBV12-4 and TRBJ2-1, with 14 positions matching TRBD2. The CDR3 extends over 18 amino acids. Unmatched junction bases numbered 6, after V lost 5 bases and J lost 0 bases.

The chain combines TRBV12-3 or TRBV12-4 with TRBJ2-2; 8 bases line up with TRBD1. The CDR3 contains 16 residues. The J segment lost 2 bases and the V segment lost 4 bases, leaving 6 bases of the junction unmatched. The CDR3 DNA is TGTGCCAGCAGTTCCCGGACAGGGCTCAACACCGGGGAGCTGTTTTTT. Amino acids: CASSSRTGLNTGELFF.

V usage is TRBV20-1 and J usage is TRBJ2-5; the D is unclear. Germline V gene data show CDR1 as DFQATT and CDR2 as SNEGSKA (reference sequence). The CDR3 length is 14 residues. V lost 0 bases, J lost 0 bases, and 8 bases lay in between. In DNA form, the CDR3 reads TGCAGTGCTAGAGATCGAACTAACCAAGAGACCCAGTACTTC. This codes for CSARDRTNQETQYF.

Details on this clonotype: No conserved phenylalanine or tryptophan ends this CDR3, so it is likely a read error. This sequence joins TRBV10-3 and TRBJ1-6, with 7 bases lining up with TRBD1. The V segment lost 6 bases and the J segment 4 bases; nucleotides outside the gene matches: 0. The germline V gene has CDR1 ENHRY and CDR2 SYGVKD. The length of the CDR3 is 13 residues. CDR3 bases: TGTGCCATCAGGACAGGGTATAATTCACCCCTCCACTTG. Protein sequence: CAIRTGYNSPLHL.

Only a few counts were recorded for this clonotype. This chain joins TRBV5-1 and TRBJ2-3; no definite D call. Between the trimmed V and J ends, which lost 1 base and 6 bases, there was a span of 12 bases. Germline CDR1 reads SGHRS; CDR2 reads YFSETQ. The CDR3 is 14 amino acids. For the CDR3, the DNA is TGCGCCAGCAGCTTGATGCAGACTCCGGATACGCAGTATTTT. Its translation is CASSLMQTPDTQYF. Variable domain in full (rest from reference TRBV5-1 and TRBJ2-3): KAGVTQTPRYLIKTRGQQVTLSCSPISGHRSVSWYQQTPGQGLQFLFEYFSETQRNKGNFPGRFSGRQFSNSRSEMNVSTLELGDSALYLCASSLMQTPDTQYFGPGTRLTVL.

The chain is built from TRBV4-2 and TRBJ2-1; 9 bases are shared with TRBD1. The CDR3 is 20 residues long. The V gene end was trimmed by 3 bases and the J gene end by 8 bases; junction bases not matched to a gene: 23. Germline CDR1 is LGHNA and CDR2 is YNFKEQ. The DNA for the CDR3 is TGTGCCAGCAGCCAGGAAGTACTGGGACAGGGCCTACGGGTGAGCGATGAGCAGTTCTTC. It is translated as CASSQEVLGQGLRVSDEQFF.

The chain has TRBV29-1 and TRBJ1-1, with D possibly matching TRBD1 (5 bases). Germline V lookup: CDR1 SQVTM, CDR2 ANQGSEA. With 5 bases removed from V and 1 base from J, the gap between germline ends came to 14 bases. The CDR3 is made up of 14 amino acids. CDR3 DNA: TGCAGCGTTCGACTCGGTGGGGGGAACACTGAAGCTTTCTTT. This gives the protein CSVRLGGGNTEAFF.

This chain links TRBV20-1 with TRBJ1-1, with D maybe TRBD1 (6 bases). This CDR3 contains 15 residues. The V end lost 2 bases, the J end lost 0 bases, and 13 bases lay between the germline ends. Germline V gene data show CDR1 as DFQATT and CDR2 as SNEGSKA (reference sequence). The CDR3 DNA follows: TGCAGTGCTAGACCTACAGGGATACTGAACACTGAAGCTTTCTTT. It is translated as CSARPTGILNTEAFF.

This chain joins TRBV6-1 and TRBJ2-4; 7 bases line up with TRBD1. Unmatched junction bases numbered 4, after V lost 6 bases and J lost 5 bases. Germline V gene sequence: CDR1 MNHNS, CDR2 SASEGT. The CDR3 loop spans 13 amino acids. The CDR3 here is CASRPTGQNIQYF. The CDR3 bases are TGTGCCAGCAGACCGACAGGGCAAAACATTCAGTACTTC.

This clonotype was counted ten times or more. For the CDR3, the DNA is TGCAGTGCTGGGTTAATAGCGGGAGTTGAGCTCTTCGAGACCCAGTACTTC. It encodes CSAGLIAGVELFETQYF. The gene calls are TRBV20-1 and TRBJ2-5; 9 bases align to TRBD2. J lost 5 bases, V lost 5 bases, and 18 bases had no gene match. Germline V gene data show CDR1 as DFQATT and CDR2 as SNEGSKA (reference sequence). The CDR3 consists of 17 residues.

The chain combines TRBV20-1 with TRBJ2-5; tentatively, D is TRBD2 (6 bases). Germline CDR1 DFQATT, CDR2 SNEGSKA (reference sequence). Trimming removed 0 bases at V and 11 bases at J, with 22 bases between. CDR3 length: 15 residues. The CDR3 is CSARDHGHSSGEQYF. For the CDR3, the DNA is TGCAGTGCTAGAGATCATGGACACTCGTCGGGAGAGCAGTACTTC.

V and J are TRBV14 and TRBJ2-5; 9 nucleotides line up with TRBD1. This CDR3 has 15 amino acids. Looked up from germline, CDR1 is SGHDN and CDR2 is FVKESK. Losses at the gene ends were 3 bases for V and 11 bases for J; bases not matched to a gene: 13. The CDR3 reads CASSHAPGQGVEQYF. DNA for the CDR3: TGTGCCAGCAGCCACGCTCCGGGACAGGGTGTAGAGCAGTACTTC.

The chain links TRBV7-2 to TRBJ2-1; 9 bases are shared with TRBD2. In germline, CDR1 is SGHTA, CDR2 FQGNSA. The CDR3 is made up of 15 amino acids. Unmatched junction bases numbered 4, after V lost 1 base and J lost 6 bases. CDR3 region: CASSLGLAGTNEQFF. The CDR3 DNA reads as TGTGCCAGCAGCTTAGGGCTAGCGGGGACCAATGAGCAGTTCTTC.

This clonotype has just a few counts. The CDR3 spells CASSLEAAASSYNEQFF. In DNA form, the CDR3 reads TGTGCCAGCAGCTTAGAGGCGGCTGCGAGCTCCTACAATGAGCAGTTCTTC. J is TRBJ2-1 and V is TRBV7-2; D unresolved. The V end was cut by 1 base, the J end by 0 bases, with 13 bases between. The CDR3 has 17 residues. Germline CDR1 reads SGHTA; CDR2 reads FQGNSA.

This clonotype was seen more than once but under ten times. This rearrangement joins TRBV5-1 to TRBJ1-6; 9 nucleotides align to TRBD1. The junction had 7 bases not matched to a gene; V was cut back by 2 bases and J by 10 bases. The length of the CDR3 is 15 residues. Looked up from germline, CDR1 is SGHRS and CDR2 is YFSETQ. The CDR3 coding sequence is TGCGCCAGCAGCTTAGGGGACAGGGCTCCCTCACCCCTCCACTTT. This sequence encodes CASSLGDRAPSPLHF.

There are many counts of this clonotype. In DNA form, the CDR3 reads TGTGCCAGCAGCCCTAGTTTCGGGGCTAGCTCCTACAATGAGCAGTTCTTC. Its translation: CASSPSFGASSYNEQFF. V usage is TRBV12-3 or TRBV12-4 and J usage is TRBJ2-1, with D perhaps TRBD1 or TRBD2 (5 bases each). Trimming cost V 6 bases and J 0 bases, with 18 bases left between them. The CDR3 loop spans 17 amino acids.

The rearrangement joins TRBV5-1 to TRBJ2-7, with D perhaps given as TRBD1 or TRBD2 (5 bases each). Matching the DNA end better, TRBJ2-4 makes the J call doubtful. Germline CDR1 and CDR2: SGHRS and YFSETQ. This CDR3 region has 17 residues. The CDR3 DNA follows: TGCGCCAGCAGCTTGGAACAGTTTGGGGGTGCAGGAAACATTCAGTACTTC. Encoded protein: CASSLEQFGGAGNIQYF.

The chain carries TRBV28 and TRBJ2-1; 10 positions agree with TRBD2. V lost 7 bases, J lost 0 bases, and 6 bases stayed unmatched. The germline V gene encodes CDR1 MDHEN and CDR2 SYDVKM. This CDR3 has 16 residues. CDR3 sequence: CASILLAGGSYNEQFF. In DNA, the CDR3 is TGTGCCAGCATCCTGTTAGCGGGGGGCTCCTACAATGAGCAGTTCTTC. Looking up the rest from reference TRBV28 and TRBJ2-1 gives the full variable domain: DVKVTQSSRYLVKRTGEKVFLECVQDMDHENMFWYRQDPGLGLRLIYFSYDVKMKEKGDIPEGYSVSREKKERFSLILESASTNQTSMYLCASILLAGGSYNEQFFGPGTRLTVL.

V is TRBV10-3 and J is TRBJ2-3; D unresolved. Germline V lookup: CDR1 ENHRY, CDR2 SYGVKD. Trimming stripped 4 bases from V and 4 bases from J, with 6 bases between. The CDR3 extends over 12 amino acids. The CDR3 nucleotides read TGTGCCATCAGTGGATGGGCAGATACGCAGTATTTT. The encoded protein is CAISGWADTQYF.

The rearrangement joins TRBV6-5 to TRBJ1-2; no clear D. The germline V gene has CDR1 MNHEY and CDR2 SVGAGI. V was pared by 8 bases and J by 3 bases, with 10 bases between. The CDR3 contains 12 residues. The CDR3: CASLGRDYGYTF. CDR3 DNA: TGTGCCAGCCTTGGACGGGACTATGGCTACACCTTC.

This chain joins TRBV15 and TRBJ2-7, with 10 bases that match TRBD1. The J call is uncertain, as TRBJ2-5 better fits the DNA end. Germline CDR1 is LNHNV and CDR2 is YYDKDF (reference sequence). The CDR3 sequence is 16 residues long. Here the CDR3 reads CATSVRQGALSETQYF. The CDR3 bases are TGTGCCACCAGCGTACGACAGGGGGCGCTTTCAGAGACCCAGTACTTC.

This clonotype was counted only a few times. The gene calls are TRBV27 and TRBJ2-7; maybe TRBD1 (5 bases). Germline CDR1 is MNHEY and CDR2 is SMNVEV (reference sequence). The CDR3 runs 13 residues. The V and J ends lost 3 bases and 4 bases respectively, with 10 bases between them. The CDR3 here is CASSFQGRYEQYF. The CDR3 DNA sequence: TGTGCCAGCAGTTTTCAGGGTCGGTACGAGCAGTACTTC.

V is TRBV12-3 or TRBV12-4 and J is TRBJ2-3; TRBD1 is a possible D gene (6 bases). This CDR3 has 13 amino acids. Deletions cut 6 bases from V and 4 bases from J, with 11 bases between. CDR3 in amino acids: CASSIEGADTQYF. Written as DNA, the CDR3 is TGTGCCAGCAGCATAGAGGGGGCAGATACGCAGTATTTT.

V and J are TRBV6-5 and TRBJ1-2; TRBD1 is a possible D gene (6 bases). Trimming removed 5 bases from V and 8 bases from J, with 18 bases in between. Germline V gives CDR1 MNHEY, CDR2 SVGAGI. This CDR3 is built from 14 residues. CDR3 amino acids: CASSPGMGARGYTF. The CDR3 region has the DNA TGTGCCAGCAGTCCCGGTATGGGGGCACGGGGCTACACCTTC.

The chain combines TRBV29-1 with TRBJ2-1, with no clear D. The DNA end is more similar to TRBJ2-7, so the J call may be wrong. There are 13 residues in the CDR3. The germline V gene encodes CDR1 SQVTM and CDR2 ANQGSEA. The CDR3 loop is CSVLGYSYNEQYF. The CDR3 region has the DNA TGCAGCGTTTTGGGCTATTCCTACAATGAGCAGTACTTC.

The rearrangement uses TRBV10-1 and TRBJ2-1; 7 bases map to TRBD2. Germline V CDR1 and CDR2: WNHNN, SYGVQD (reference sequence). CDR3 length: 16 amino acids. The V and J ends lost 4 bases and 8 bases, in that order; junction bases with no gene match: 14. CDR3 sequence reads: CASSASIEAGRHEQFF. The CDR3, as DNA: TGCGCCAGCAGTGCCTCTATAGAAGCGGGGAGGCATGAGCAGTTCTTC.